This T cell receptor beta chain was documented in a study of blood T cell repertoires in COVID-19. Repertoires were generated with immunoSEQ multiplex PCR, while TCRdb's copy carries only in-frame clones and drops some. In the table there are 160,000 or so clones, more than 75% of which are singletons. CDR1 and CDR2 from the germline V gene are SGHRS and YFSETQ. This CDR3 spans 17 amino acids. Trimming removed 2 bases at V and 0 bases at J, with 15 bases between. This sequence was found in a man between 60 and 75 years old with active or convalescent COVID-19. This chain links TRBV5-1 with TRBJ2-1, with D possibly being TRBD1 (6 bases). Sequencing input: peripheral blood. The CDR3 protein is CASSFRVGDISYNEQFF. The CDR3 coding sequence is TGCGCCAGCAGCTTTCGCGTGGGGGACATCTCCTACAATGAGCAGTTCTTC.